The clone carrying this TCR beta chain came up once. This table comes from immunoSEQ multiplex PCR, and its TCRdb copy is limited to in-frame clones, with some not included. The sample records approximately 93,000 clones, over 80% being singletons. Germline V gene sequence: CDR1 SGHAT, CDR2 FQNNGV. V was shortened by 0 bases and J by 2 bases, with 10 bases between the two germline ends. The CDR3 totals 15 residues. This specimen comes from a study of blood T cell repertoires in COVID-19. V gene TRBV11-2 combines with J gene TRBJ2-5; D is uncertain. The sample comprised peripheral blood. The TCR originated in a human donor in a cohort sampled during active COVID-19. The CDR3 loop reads CASSLDVTGQETQYF. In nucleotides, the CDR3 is TGTGCCAGCAGCTTAGACGTTACCGGGCAAGAGACCCAGTACTTC.